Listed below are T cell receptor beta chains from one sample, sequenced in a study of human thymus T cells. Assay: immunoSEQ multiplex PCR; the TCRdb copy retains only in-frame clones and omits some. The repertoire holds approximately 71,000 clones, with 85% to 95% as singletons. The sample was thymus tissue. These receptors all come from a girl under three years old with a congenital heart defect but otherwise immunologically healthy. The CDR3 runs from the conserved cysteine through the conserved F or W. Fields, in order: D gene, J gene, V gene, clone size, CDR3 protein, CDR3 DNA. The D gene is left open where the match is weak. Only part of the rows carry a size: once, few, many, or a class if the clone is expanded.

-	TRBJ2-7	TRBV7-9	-	CASSFGSPTYEQYF	TGTGCCAGCAGCTTTGGCTCTCCCACCTACGAGCAGTACTTC
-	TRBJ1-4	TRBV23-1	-	CARSLEKLFF	TGCGCCAGGTCCTTGGAAAAACTGTTTTTT
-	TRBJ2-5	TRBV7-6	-	CASSSVRQETQYF	TGTGCCAGCAGCTCCGTTCGGCAAGAGACCCAGTACTTC
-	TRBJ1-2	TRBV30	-	CAWRSTGNYGYTF	TGTGCCTGGAGGTCCACAGGCAACTATGGCTACACCTTC
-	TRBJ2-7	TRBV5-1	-	CASSPSVRYEQYF	TGCGCCAGCAGCCCATCAGTAAGGTACGAGCAGTACTTC
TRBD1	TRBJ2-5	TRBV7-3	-	CASSLTLSGRDRVEKTQYF	TGTGCCAGCAGCTTAACATTATCGGGTCGGGACAGGGTCGAGAAGACCCAGTACTTC
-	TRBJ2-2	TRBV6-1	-	CASRRVEGTGELFF	TGTGCCAGCAGGCGGGTTGAAGGCACCGGGGAGCTGTTTTTT
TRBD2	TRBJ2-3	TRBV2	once	CASREGLAGKDTQYF	TGTGCCAGCAGAGAGGGGCTAGCGGGAAAAGATACGCAGTATTTT
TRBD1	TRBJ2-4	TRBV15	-	CATSRETGQGARYLAKNIQYF	TGTGCCACCAGCAGAGAGACCGGACAGGGGGCGCGATACCTAGCCAAAAACATTCAGTACTTC
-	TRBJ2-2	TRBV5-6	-	CASSIATGPRNTGELFF	TGTGCCAGCAGCATTGCGACCGGGCCTAGGAACACCGGGGAGCTGTTTTTT
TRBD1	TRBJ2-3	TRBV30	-	CAWSVLVPPAGTETDTQYF	TGTGCCTGGAGTGTATTAGTTCCCCCCGCCGGGACAGAAACAGATACGCAGTATTTT
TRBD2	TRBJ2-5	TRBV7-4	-	CASSFDGLASETQYF	TGTGCCAGCAGCTTCGACGGACTAGCCTCGGAGACCCAGTACTTC
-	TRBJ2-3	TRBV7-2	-	CASSFSPRPRDTQYF	TGTGCCAGCAGCTTCAGTCCTAGACCCCGAGATACGCAGTATTTT
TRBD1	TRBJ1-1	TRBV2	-	CASRRVPLGTDRAFF	TGTGCCAGCAGGAGAGTGCCCCTCGGGACAGATAGGGCTTTCTTT
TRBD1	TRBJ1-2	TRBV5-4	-	CASSARDRFNYGYTF	TGTGCCAGCAGCGCCCGGGACAGGTTTAACTATGGCTACACCTTC
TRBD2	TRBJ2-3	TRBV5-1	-	CASSWGPRTSGLADTQYF	TGCGCCAGCAGCTGGGGGCCCAGGACTAGCGGCCTGGCAGATACGCAGTATTTT
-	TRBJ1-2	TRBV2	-	CASGGRREGYTF	TGTGCCAGCGGAGGGCGGAGGGAAGGCTACACCTTC
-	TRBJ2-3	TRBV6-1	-	CASSDSNGVLGGDTQYF	TGTGCCAGCAGTGATTCGAACGGTGTCCTAGGGGGAGATACGCAGTATTTT
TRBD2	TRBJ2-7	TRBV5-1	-	CASAETSGRGEQYF	TGCGCCAGCGCCGAGACTAGCGGGAGGGGCGAGCAGTACTTC
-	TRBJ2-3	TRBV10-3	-	CAINITGPFPATDTQYF	TGTGCCATCAATATCACCGGGCCCTTCCCGGCCACAGATACGCAGTATTTT
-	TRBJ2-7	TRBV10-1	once	CASSVAAGEQYF	TGCGCCAGCAGTGTAGCAGCCGGCGAGCAGTACTTC
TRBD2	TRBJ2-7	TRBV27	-	CASSNRASGPYEQYF	TGTGCCAGCAGTAACAGGGCTAGCGGGCCCTACGAGCAGTACTTC
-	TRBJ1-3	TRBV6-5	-	CASSYSAGTGNTIYF	TGTGCCAGCAGTTACTCGGCAGGTACCGGAAACACCATATATTTT
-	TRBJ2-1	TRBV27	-	CASSLSPGGGPHPNEQFF	TGTGCCAGCAGCTTATCCCCCGGGGGAGGACCACACCCCAATGAGCAGTTCTTC
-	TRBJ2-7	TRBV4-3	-	CASSQEPGYEQYF	TGCGCCAGCAGCCAAGAACCGGGGTACGAGCAGTACTTC
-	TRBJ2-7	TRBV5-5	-	CASSLASDGSIHEQYF	TGTGCCAGCAGCTTGGCCTCGGACGGGAGCATCCACGAGCAGTACTTC
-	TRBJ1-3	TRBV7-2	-	CASSLRRGRGNTIYF	TGTGCCAGCAGCTTACGGCGGGGGCGCGGAAACACCATATATTTT
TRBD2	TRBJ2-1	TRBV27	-	CASSSRGLAGAKDEQFF	TGTGCCAGCAGTTCCCGTGGACTAGCGGGGGCGAAGGATGAGCAGTTCTTC
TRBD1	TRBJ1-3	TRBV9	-	CASSGTGALAGNTIYF	TGTGCCAGCAGCGGTACAGGGGCCCTGGCTGGAAACACCATATATTTT
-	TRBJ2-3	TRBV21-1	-	CASRPTGPPGTQYF	TGTGCCAGCAGACCGACAGGTCCGCCGGGTACGCAGTATTTT
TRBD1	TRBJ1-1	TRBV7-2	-	CATRERQGEVNTEAFF	TGTGCCACCCGGGAGAGACAGGGGGAAGTGAACACCGAAGCTTTCTTT
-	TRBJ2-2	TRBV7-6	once	CASSLEIGGDSPKGELFF	TGTGCCAGCAGCTTAGAGATCGGTGGAGACTCCCCAAAGGGGGAGCTGTTTTTT
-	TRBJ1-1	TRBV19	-	CASSPGDTEAFF	TGTGCCAGTAGTCCAGGGGACACTGAAGCTTTCTTT